This T cell receptor beta chain is drawn from a study of blood T cell repertoires in COVID-19. Study as a whole: Researchers got acute and convalescent COVID-19 samples from the United States, Italy and Spain.

The table came from immunoSEQ multiplex PCR; TCRdb's copy has only in-frame clones and leaves some out. The top ten clones hold under 4.5% of a sample with approximately 200,000 clones, approximately 90% of them seen once. As for this clone: This specimen includes other DNA sequences encoding the same CDR3.

Trimming took off 0 bases at V and 4 bases at J, with 11 bases between the two ends. This CDR3 region has 15 residues. From germline, CDR1 is SGHTS and CDR2 YDEGEE. This chain links TRBV5-8 with TRBJ1-5, with D perhaps matching TRBD1 (5 bases). Sequencing was performed on peripheral blood. This receptor was taken from a woman younger than 45 with acute or convalescent COVID-19. The CDR3 region is CASSLGRGPNQPQHF. In DNA form, the CDR3 reads TGTGCCAGCAGCTTGGGAAGGGGTCCGAATCAGCCCCAGCATTTT.